The 17 T cell receptor beta chains below all came from one sample that was sequenced in a study of T cell responses to AZD1222 COVID-19 vaccine. Only in-frame clones appear in the TCRdb table, and some are missing; sequencing was by immunoSEQ multiplex PCR. Of about 130,000 clones listed, 85% to 95% are singletons. The sample consisted of peripheral blood, taken on day 0 of AZD1222 vaccination. Every receptor here comes from an adult in good health.

This CDR3 is CASSQFSGTVGYTF. CDR3 DNA: TGTGCCAGCAGCCAATTTTCTGGGACAGTCGGCTACACCTTC. V usage is TRBV3-1 (or the pseudogene TRBV3-2) and J usage is TRBJ1-2; 7 nucleotides agree with TRBD1. This CDR3 is built from 14 residues. V was pared by 2 bases and J by 8 bases, with 8 bases of the junction left unmatched. Germline V gene sequence: CDR1 LGHDT, CDR2 YNNKEL (reference sequence).

This chain links TRBV6-5 with TRBJ1-2, with D possibly TRBD1 on 5 matching bases. The germline V gene has CDR1 MNHEY and CDR2 SVGAGI. Trimming pared 5 bases from V and 6 bases from J, leaving 16 bases between. The CDR3 length is 14 residues. The CDR3 is CASSLKLTGDGYTF. Written as DNA, the CDR3 is TGTGCCAGCAGTCTAAAATTAACAGGAGATGGCTACACCTTC.

Written as DNA, the CDR3 is TGTGCCAGCAGCGAGACGGCGCGGCATGGCTACACCTTC. Translation gives CASSETARHGYTF. The chain is built from TRBV12-3 or TRBV12-4 and TRBJ1-2; D is undetermined. The V end lost 6 bases, the J end lost 6 bases, and 14 bases lay between the germline ends. The CDR3 has 13 amino acids.

The rearrangement links TRBV6-5 to TRBJ1-5; D is undetermined. Germline V gene sequence: CDR1 MNHEY, CDR2 SVGAGI. This CDR3 is built from 15 residues. Trimming removed 6 bases from V and 4 bases from J, with 16 bases in between. The CDR3 loop is CASSPEWTSNQPQHF. Here the CDR3 DNA reads TGTGCCAGCAGCCCGGAGTGGACGTCGAATCAGCCCCAGCATTTT.

The chain employs TRBV5-1 and TRBJ2-6; D gene ambiguous. Germline V gene lookup returns CDR1 SGHRS and CDR2 YFSETQ. V lost 4 bases, J lost 2 bases, and 13 bases lay in between. The CDR3 has 16 amino acids. As DNA, the CDR3 is TGCGCCAGCAGCCTCCCCGGAGCTACTGGGGCCAACGTCCTGACTTTC. Residues: CASSLPGATGANVLTF.

This chain joins TRBV7-9 and TRBJ1-1, with TRBD1 as a possible D gene (6 bases). This CDR3 comprises 15 residues. Trimming left V 4 bases short and J 4 bases short, with 16 bases between. From germline, CDR1 is SEHNR and CDR2 FQNEAQ (reference sequence). CDR3 protein: CASSSVQGSPTEAFF. The CDR3 nucleotides read TGTGCCAGCAGCTCCGTCCAGGGGTCCCCCACTGAAGCTTTCTTT. Supplemented by reference TRBV7-9 and TRBJ1-1, the full variable domain reads DTGVSQNPRHKITKRGQNVTFRCDPISEHNRLYWYRQTLGQGPEFLTYFQNEAQLEKSRLLSDRFSAERPKGSFSTLEIQRTEQGDSAMYLCASSSVQGSPTEAFFGQGTRLTVV.

The rearrangement joins TRBV3-1 (or the pseudogene TRBV3-2) to TRBJ2-7; weak D call: TRBD2 (7 bases). V dropped 3 bases and J dropped 0 bases, with 9 bases sitting between them. This CDR3 is 14 amino acids long. Per germline, CDR1 LGHDT and CDR2 YNNKEL (reference sequence). CDR3 sequence (DNA): TGTGCCAGCAGCCACGGGGGGCTCTCCTACGAGCAGTACTTC. Its translation: CASSHGGLSYEQYF.

The gene calls are TRBV9 and TRBJ1-6; TRBD1 aligns across 8 bases. The germline CDR1 and CDR2 sequences are SGDLS and YYNGEE. The V gene end was trimmed by 0 bases and the J gene end by 10 bases; junction bases not matched to a gene: 6. This CDR3 is built from 15 residues. CDR3 sequence reads: CASSVGAGGWSPLHF. The CDR3 nucleotides read TGTGCCAGCAGCGTAGGGGCAGGGGGCTGGTCACCCCTCCACTTT.

V gene TRBV5-1 combines with J gene TRBJ2-1; TRBD2 matches 8 bases. The V and J ends lost 0 bases and 7 bases, in that order; junction bases with no gene match: 3. Germline V lookup: CDR1 SGHRS, CDR2 YFSETQ. The CDR3 extends over 14 amino acids. The CDR3 DNA follows: TGCGCCAGCAGCTTGGGTGCTAGCGGGAATGAGCAGTTCTTC. This translates into CASSLGASGNEQFF.

The rearrangement uses TRBV6-5 and TRBJ2-5; D is possibly TRBD1 or TRBD2 (5 bases each). Germline V gene sequence: CDR1 MNHEY, CDR2 SVGAGI. The V end lost 6 bases, the J end lost 7 bases, and 21 bases lay between the germline ends. The CDR3 has 15 residues. CDR3 loop: CASSPGRGRPRTQYF. The CDR3 nucleotides read TGTGCCAGCAGCCCGGGGCGAGGACGGCCCAGGACCCAGTACTTC.

This clone has a handful of counts. Other DNA variants within this sample encode the same CDR3. The rearrangement links TRBV7-9 to TRBJ1-5; perhaps TRBD1 as D (5 bases). This CDR3 is built from 13 residues. CDR1 and CDR2 (germline): SEHNR, FQNEAQ (reference sequence). V lost 2 bases and J lost 7, with 9 bases in between. The CDR3 DNA reads as TGTGCCAGCAGCTTACGGCGGGACCAGCCCCAGCATTTT. Its protein is CASSLRRDQPQHF.

The gene calls are TRBV20-1 and TRBJ1-1; D not resolved. The germline gives CDR1 DFQATT, CDR2 SNEGSKA (reference sequence). The CDR3 loop spans 11 amino acids. Trimming left V 5 bases short and J 1 base short, with 5 bases between. The DNA of the CDR3 is TGCAGTGCTGCCTGGAACACTGAAGCTTTCTTT. Translation: CSAAWNTEAFF.

The chain joins TRBV19 to TRBJ2-3, with D uncertain. Germline V gene data show CDR1 as LNHDA and CDR2 as SQIVND (reference sequence). The CDR3 extends over 14 amino acids. Trimming took off 3 bases at V and 0 bases at J, with 7 bases between the two ends. The CDR3: CASSIKPSTDTQYF. The CDR3 DNA reads as TGTGCCAGTAGTATCAAGCCTAGCACAGATACGCAGTATTTT.

The chain is built from TRBV6-5 and TRBJ2-3, with D possibly being TRBD1 (6 bases). V was pared by 6 bases and J by 5 bases, with 9 bases between. Germline CDR1 reads MNHEY; CDR2 reads SVGAGI. The CDR3 sequence is 12 residues long. The CDR3 reads CASSSQGDTQYF. The CDR3 DNA follows: TGTGCCAGCAGCTCACAGGGAGATACGCAGTATTTT.

Here the CDR3 DNA reads TGTGCCAGCAGGAGACAGGGCTCAGCTAACTATGGCTACACCTTC. It is translated as CASRRQGSANYGYTF. The chain is built from TRBV6-4 and TRBJ1-2; 7 nucleotides agree with TRBD1. The CDR3 is 15 residues long. Germline CDR1 MRHNA, CDR2 SNTAGT. Trimming at V came to 6 bases and at J to 0 bases, leaving 7 bases not matched to a gene.

V gene TRBV2 combines with J gene TRBJ2-7; TRBD1 might be the D (6 bases). Trimming took off 7 bases at V and 2 bases at J, with 21 bases between the two ends. This CDR3 region has 16 residues. Germline CDR1 SNHLY, CDR2 FYNNEI. The CDR3 region is CASTSAINRVTYEQYF. DNA for the CDR3: TGTGCCAGCACTTCTGCCATCAACAGGGTAACCTACGAGCAGTACTTC. Using reference TRBV2 and TRBJ2-7 for the parts outside the CDR3, the full variable domain is EPEVTQTPSHQVTQMGQEVILRCVPISNHLYFYWYRQILGQKVEFLVSFYNNEISEKSEIFDDQFSVERPDGSNFTLKIRSTKLEDSAMYFCASTSAINRVTYEQYFGPGTRLTVT.

The chain couples TRBV25-1 to TRBJ2-1; D perhaps matches TRBD1 (7 bases). V lost 8 bases and J lost 2, with 19 bases in between. CDR3 size: 16 residues. Germline V gene lookup returns CDR1 MGHDK and CDR2 SYGVNS. CDR3 loop: CASGGTEFQAYNEQFF. The CDR3 DNA is TGTGCCAGCGGGGGGACAGAGTTCCAAGCCTACAATGAGCAGTTCTTC.